The clone carrying this T cell receptor (beta chain) showed up just a few times. Deletions cut 3 bases from V and 6 bases from J, with 15 bases between. This CDR3 has 16 amino acids. Germline lookup yields CDR1 LGHNT and CDR2 FRNRAP. The source of the sample is a study of blood T cell repertoires in COVID-19. TCRdb's copy holds only in-frame clones and misses some; the assay was immunoSEQ multiplex PCR. The repertoire consists of around 95,000 clones, with almost 80% occurring once and the leading ten covering 12%. Sequenced: peripheral blood. The chain links TRBV12-5 to TRBJ1-6; D remains unclear. The receptor was derived from a woman between 65 and 79 years old with acute or convalescent COVID-19. CDR3 DNA: TGTGCTAGTGGTTTAAACCTGGGAGCGAGTAATTCACCCCTCCACTTT. Protein: CASGLNLGASNSPLHF.